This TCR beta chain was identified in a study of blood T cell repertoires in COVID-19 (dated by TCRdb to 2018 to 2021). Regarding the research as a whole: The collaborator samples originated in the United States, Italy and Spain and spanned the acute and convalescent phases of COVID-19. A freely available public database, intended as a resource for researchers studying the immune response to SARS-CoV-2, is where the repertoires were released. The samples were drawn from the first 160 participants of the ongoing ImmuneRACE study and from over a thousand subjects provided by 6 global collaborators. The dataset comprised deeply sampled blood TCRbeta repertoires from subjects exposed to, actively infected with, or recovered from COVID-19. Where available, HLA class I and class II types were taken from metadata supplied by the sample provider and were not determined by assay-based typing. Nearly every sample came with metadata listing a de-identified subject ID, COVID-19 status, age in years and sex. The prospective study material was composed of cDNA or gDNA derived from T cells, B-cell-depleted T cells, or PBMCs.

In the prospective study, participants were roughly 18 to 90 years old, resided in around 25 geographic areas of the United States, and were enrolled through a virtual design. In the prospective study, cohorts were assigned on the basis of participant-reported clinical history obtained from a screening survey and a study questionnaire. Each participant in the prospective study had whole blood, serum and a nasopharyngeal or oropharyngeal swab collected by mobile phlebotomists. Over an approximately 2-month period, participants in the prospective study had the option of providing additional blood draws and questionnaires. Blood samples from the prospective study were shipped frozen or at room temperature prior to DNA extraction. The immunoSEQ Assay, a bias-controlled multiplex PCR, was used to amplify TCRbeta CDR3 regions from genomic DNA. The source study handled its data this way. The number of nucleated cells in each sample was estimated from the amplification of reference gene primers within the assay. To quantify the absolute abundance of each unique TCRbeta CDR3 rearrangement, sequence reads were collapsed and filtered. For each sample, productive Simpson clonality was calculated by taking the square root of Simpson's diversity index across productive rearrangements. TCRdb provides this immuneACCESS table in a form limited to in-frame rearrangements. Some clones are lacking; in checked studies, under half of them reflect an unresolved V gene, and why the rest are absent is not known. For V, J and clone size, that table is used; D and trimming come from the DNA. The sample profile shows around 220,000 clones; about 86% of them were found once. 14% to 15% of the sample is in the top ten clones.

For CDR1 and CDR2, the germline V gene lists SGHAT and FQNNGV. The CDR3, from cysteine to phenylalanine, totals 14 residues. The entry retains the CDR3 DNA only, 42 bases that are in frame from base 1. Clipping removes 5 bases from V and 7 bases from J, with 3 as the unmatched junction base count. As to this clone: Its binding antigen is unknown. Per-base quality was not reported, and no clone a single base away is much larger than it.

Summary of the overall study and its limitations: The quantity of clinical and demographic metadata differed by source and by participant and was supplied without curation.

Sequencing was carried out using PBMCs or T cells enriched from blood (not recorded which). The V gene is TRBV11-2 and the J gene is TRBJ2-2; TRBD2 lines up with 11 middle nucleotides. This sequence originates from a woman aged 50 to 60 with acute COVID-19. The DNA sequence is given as TGTGCCAGCAGCGTAGCGGGAGGGTACGGGGAGCTGTTTTTT. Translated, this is CASSVAGGYGELFF.